What follows is one T cell receptor beta chain and its context. Its matching antigen is unknown. The record originates from a study of cytomegalovirus exposure and HLA in healthy donors. Study-wide context: Later analysis reported that the 130 or so validation repertoires shared the platform of the roughly 630 first-cohort repertoires.

Sequencing used immunoSEQ multiplex PCR; TCRdb keeps in-frame clones, though not all of them. The profile shows about 100,000 clones, under 97% of them singletons. Notes on the study in general: The authors enumerated 180 or so TCR beta chains as linked to cytomegalovirus.

Germline V gives CDR1 SGHRS, CDR2 YFSETQ. This CDR3 is built from 14 residues. V lost 0 bases to trimming and J lost 0 bases, with 6 bases between them. These donors were members of the roughly 120-subject validation cohort, a group separate from the approximately 680-subject first cohort. Sequencing used PBMCs. The chain is built from TRBV5-1 and TRBJ1-1; D remains unclear. The sequence was collected from a young woman in good health and CMV-seronegative. CDR3: CASSLGAVNTEAFF. As DNA, the CDR3 is TGCGCCAGCAGCTTGGGGGCAGTGAACACTGAAGCTTTCTTT.